This TCR beta chain was identified in a study of blood T cell repertoires in COVID-19. The wider study: In each case, the material was cDNA or gDNA derived from T cells, B-cell-depleted T cells, or PBMCs.

All enrollees were about 18 to 89 years old and from about 25 US areas. With regard to this clone: The sample contains more than one DNA sequence encoding this CDR3.

The V and J ends lost 4 bases and 4 bases, in that order; junction bases with no gene match: 3. The CDR3 has 14 amino acids. The germline V gene has CDR1 SEHNR and CDR2 FQNEAQ (reference sequence). Clones were sequenced by immunoSEQ multiplex PCR, and TCRdb holds only the in-frame ones, with some missing. This table holds a few hundred thousand clones, roughly 90% found once. This TCR came from a woman in her late teens or twenties who had been exposed to COVID-19. What was sequenced was PBMCs or T cells enriched from blood (not recorded which). The chain is built from TRBV7-9 and TRBJ1-1, with 10 bases that match TRBD1. In DNA, the CDR3 is TGTGCCAGCAGCTCGGGACAGGGGATCACTGAAGCTTTCTTT. It encodes CASSSGQGITEAFF.